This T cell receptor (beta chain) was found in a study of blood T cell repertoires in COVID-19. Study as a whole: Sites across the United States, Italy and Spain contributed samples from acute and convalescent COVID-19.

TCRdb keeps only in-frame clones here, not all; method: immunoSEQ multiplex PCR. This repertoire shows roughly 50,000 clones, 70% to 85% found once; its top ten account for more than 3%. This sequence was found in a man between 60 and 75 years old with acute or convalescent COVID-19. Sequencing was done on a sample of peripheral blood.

The CDR3 reads CASSPTGNQETQYF. The CDR3 nucleotides are TGTGCCAGCAGCCCCACCGGGAACCAAGAGACCCAGTACTTC. This chain joins TRBV5-4 and TRBJ2-5, with D possibly being TRBD2 (5 bases). Germline V gene lookup returns CDR1 SGHNT and CDR2 YYREEE (reference sequence). The CDR3 consists of 14 residues. The V and J ends lost 4 bases and 0 bases respectively, with 10 bases between them.